These 21 T cell receptor beta chains came from one sample sequenced in a study of beta chain features in type 1 diabetes. Whole-study results and caveats: Shorter TCRB CDR3s, moderately but significantly so, were found in Type 1 diabetes patients in all four CD4+ subsets.

The whole isolated RNA underwent reverse transcription, so sequencing captured expressed TCRB transcripts. Profiled with immunoSEQ multiplex PCR; TCRdb holds only in-frame clones, not every one. The sample consists of tens of thousands of clones, roughly 70% of them appearing once. Their specific antigens are unknown. What was sequenced was Tregs from blood. The receptors here all came from a woman aged 18-29 years with type 1 diabetes.

This clone appeared a few times. This CDR3 is CASSAPTSGVYTDTQYF. CDR3 bases: TGTGCCAGCAGTGCCCCGACTAGCGGGGTGTACACAGATACGCAGTATTTT. This rearrangement joins TRBV6-1 to TRBJ2-3; TRBD2 matches 11 bases. CDR1 is MNHNS and CDR2 is SASEGT in the germline V gene. V was pared by 4 bases and J by 2 bases, with 8 bases of the junction left unmatched. The CDR3 contains 17 residues.

This clone turned up a few times. The chain is built from TRBV27 and TRBJ2-7, with TRBD2 matching over 10 bases. This CDR3 is 18 amino acids long. V gave up 4 bases and J gave up 2 bases; unmatched junction bases: 14. Germline loops: CDR1 MNHEY, CDR2 SMNVEV (reference sequence). The CDR3 nucleotides read TGTGCCAGCAGTTCCCGGACTAGCGGAAAATACCCTACCTACGAGCAGTACTTC. It is translated as CASSSRTSGKYPTYEQYF.

The chain is built from TRBV2 and TRBJ2-7; perhaps TRBD2 as D (6 bases). V was trimmed by 4 bases and J by 5 bases, leaving 15 bases between them. The germline V gene encodes CDR1 SNHLY and CDR2 FYNNEI. CDR3 length: 14 amino acids. The CDR3, as DNA: TGTGCCAGCAGTGCGCGGCTCGGGAGCCACGAGCAGTACTTC. Its translation: CASSARLGSHEQYF.

J is TRBJ1-1 and V is TRBV29-1; D call uncertain. The CDR3 extends over 13 amino acids. Germline lookup yields CDR1 SQVTM and CDR2 ANQGSEA. The germline V and J ends were trimmed by 7 bases and 1 base, with 13 bases remaining between them. CDR3 DNA: TGCAGCGGCTTAGAATACTGGAACACTGAAGCTTTCTTT. Its translation: CSGLEYWNTEAFF. Full variable domain (rest looked up from reference TRBV29-1 and TRBJ1-1): SAVISQKPSRDICQRGTSLTIQCQVDSQVTMMFWYRQQPGQSLTLIATANQGSEATYESGFVIDKFPISRPNLTFSTLTVSNMSPEDSSIYLCSGLEYWNTEAFFGQGTRLTVV.

The chain links TRBV7-2 to TRBJ2-5; no clear D. CDR1 and CDR2 from the germline V gene are SGHTA and FQGNSA. The CDR3 length is 13 residues. The V gene lost 0 bases and the J gene lost 4 bases, with 6 bases spanning the gap. CDR3 DNA: TGTGCCAGCAGCTTAGCGAGGCGAGAGACCCAGTACTTC. Translated: CASSLARRETQYF.

The table lists this clone with a few counts. The chain links TRBV27 to TRBJ2-1; TRBD2 agrees at 9 bases. The V gene's germline CDR1 is MNHEY and CDR2 SMNVEV (reference sequence). The CDR3 totals 15 residues. The J segment lost 6 bases and the V segment lost 6 bases, leaving 9 bases of the junction unmatched. This chain's CDR3 is CASRRREGRSNEQFF. In DNA form, the CDR3 reads TGTGCCAGCAGAAGGCGGGAGGGCCGAAGCAATGAGCAGTTCTTC.

V and J are TRBV5-1 and TRBJ2-2; TRBD2 aligns across 8 bases. The germline V gene encodes CDR1 SGHRS and CDR2 YFSETQ. Trimming took 7 bases from V and 3 from J; bases not matched to a gene: 2. The CDR3 loop spans 13 amino acids. CDR3 DNA sequence: TGCGCCAGCTTGCGGGGGGACACCGGGGAGCTGTTTTTT. This sequence encodes CASLRGDTGELFF.

J is TRBJ2-1 and V is TRBV7-9, with TRBD2 matching 10 bases. The CDR3 is made up of 15 amino acids. Looked up from germline, CDR1 is SEHNR and CDR2 is FQNEAQ (reference sequence). After removal of 1 base from V and 13 bases from J, the junction contained 10 bases not matched to a gene. The CDR3 region has the DNA TGTGCCAGCAGCTTAGATGGCCTAGCGGGAGCAGAACAGTTCTTC. Residues: CASSLDGLAGAEQFF.

The rearrangement uses TRBV28 and TRBJ2-7; 11 nucleotides match TRBD2. Germline-derived CDR1 and CDR2 are MDHEN and SYDVKM. J lost 4 bases, V lost 3 bases, and 5 bases had no gene match. The CDR3 length is 15 residues. For the CDR3, the DNA is TGTGCCAGCAGTTTCTCCGGGACTAGCGGTTACGAGCAGTACTTC. Translating gives CASSFSGTSGYEQYF.

This sequence joins TRBV7-3 and TRBJ2-1; D remains unclear. Trimming stripped 5 bases from V and 0 bases from J, with 8 bases between. CDR3 length equals 14 residues. The V gene's germline CDR1 is SGHTA and CDR2 FQGTGA. The CDR3 coding sequence is TGTGCCAGCAGCGCGGTGGGCTCCTACAATGAGCAGTTCTTC. Amino acids: CASSAVGSYNEQFF.

This clone was detected only once. The J gene is TRBJ2-2, the V gene TRBV7-2; 14 nucleotides align to TRBD2. The CDR3 length is 14 residues. Germline V CDR1 and CDR2: SGHTA, FQGNSA. V gave up 8 bases and J gave up 5 bases; unmatched junction bases: 1. The CDR3 is CASRLAGGTGELFF. The CDR3 coding sequence is TGTGCCAGCCGACTAGCGGGGGGGACCGGGGAGCTGTTTTTT.

The rearrangement uses TRBV29-1 and TRBJ1-5, with TRBD1 matching over 9 bases. This CDR3 spans 13 amino acids. In germline, CDR1 is SQVTM, CDR2 ANQGSEA. V dropped 7 bases and J dropped 5; count of bases not matched to a gene: 6. This chain's CDR3 is CSATQGADQPQHF. The CDR3 nucleotides are TGCAGCGCTACACAGGGGGCAGATCAGCCCCAGCATTTT.

The V gene is TRBV7-9, the J gene TRBJ2-5; the match to TRBD1 covers 10 bases. The CDR3 totals 17 residues. V lost 1 base and J lost 1; bases outside the gene matches: 6. The V gene's germline CDR1 is SEHNR and CDR2 FQNEAQ (reference sequence). The CDR3 DNA follows: TGTGCCAGCAGCTTAGGAGTTGGGACAGGGGCCCAAGAGACCCAGTACTTC. This translates into CASSLGVGTGAQETQYF.

The V and J genes are TRBV7-9 and TRBJ1-2; D is undetermined. The ends were cut back, 1 base at V and 3 bases at J, with 6 bases in the middle. The CDR3 has 13 amino acids. The germline V gene encodes CDR1 SEHNR and CDR2 FQNEAQ (reference sequence). CDR3 nucleotides: TGTGCCAGCAGCTTAGAGAGATACTATGGCTACACCTTC. Protein: CASSLERYYGYTF.

CDR3 in DNA: TGTGCCAGCAGCTTGAGGCATTTGGACTACGAGCAGTACTTC. This codes for CASSLRHLDYEQYF. This chain uses TRBV7-2 with TRBJ2-7; D gene unclear. The CDR3 has 14 residues. The ends were cut back, 3 bases at V and 3 bases at J, with 12 bases in the middle. Germline loops: CDR1 SGHTA, CDR2 FQGNSA.

V is TRBV5-1 and J is TRBJ2-7, with a weak D call TRBD1 (6 bases). V dropped 7 bases and J dropped 2 bases, with 10 bases sitting between them. In germline, CDR1 is SGHRS, CDR2 YFSETQ. The CDR3 runs to 12 residues. For the CDR3, the DNA is TGCGCCAGCTACAGGGTCCCCTACGAGCAGTACTTC. Its protein product is CASYRVPYEQYF.

The CDR3 DNA sequence: TGTGCCAGCAGCACCCTAACTAAAGGCTACACCTTC. This translates into CASSTLTKGYTF. The rearrangement links TRBV28 to TRBJ1-2; no clear D gene. Per the germline V gene, CDR1 is MDHEN and CDR2 is SYDVKM. The CDR3 spans 12 residues. The V end was cut by 6 bases, the J end by 8 bases, with 13 bases between.

The chain recombines TRBV5-1 with TRBJ2-1, with 9 bases identical to TRBD2. The CDR3 length is 18 residues. The germline gives CDR1 SGHRS, CDR2 YFSETQ. V trimming: 0 bases; J trimming: 4 bases; junction bases outside the gene matches: 11. In nucleotides, the CDR3 is TGCGCCAGCAGCTTGGGAGCGGGGGGTCAATCGTGGTACAATGAGCAGTTCTTC. Encoded protein: CASSLGAGGQSWYNEQFF. The whole variable domain, remainder taken from reference TRBV5-1 and TRBJ2-1, is KAGVTQTPRYLIKTRGQQVTLSCSPISGHRSVSWYQQTPGQGLQFLFEYFSETQRNKGNFPGRFSGRQFSNSRSEMNVSTLELGDSALYLCASSLGAGGQSWYNEQFFGPGTRLTVL.

The CDR3 here is CASSLSGGGNQPQHF. CDR3 in DNA: TGCGCCAGCAGCTTGTCAGGGGGCGGCAATCAGCCCCAGCATTTT. The rearrangement uses TRBV5-1 and TRBJ1-5; the match to TRBD1 covers 8 bases. V lost 1 base, J lost 2 bases, and 2 bases stayed unmatched. Per germline, CDR1 SGHRS and CDR2 YFSETQ. The CDR3 is made up of 15 amino acids.

V is TRBV7-2 and J is TRBJ1-4, with D uncertain. Trimming shortened V by 3 bases and J by 3 bases, and 8 bases separated the two germline ends. Germline V gives CDR1 SGHTA, CDR2 FQGNSA. This CDR3 comprises 14 residues. The CDR3 loop reads CASSLGFANEKLFF. The CDR3, as DNA: TGTGCCAGCAGCTTGGGCTTTGCTAATGAAAAACTGTTTTTT.

DNA for the CDR3: TGTGCCAGCACCTGGGGGACACCGAACACCGGGGAGCTGTTTTTT. It translates to CASTWGTPNTGELFF. The rearrangement links TRBV7-9 to TRBJ2-2; D is perhaps TRBD1 (6 bases). Germline CDR1 SEHNR, CDR2 FQNEAQ (reference sequence). The CDR3 totals 15 residues. V lost 7 bases and J 0 bases, leaving 12 bases between the germline ends.